This T cell receptor beta chain was identified in a study of T cells in Graves' hyperthyroidism and ophthalmopathy. Study conclusions and caveats: A model built on 13 V-J features separated ophthalmopathy from stable hyperthyroidism.

Ophthalmopathy patients had Clinical Activity Score at least 3, NOSPECS grade at least 4, duration under 3 months. Orbital computed tomography, thyroid ultrasound, serum thyroxine and TRAb, and clinical symptoms together informed the diagnoses. Points on this clonotype: Its target is unknown.

The CDR3 regions of TCR beta were amplified from RNA transcripts. The HTBI set primed first-round TCR CDR3 RT-PCR. TCRdb analysed the multiplex PCR reads with MiXCR anew, one entry per CDR3 protein. The sample shows a few hundred thousand distinct CDR3 sequences, 15% to 20% of them seen only once. The source of this sequence is a woman in her thirties with Graves' ophthalmopathy. Sequencing was done on a sample of blood.

CDR3 bases: TGTGCCAGCAGTGAGAATTGGGTCCAGGGAAACACCATATATTTT. It encodes CASSENWVQGNTIYF. The rearrangement uses TRBV2 and TRBJ1-3; no reliable D call. Germline V gene sequence: CDR1 SNHLY, CDR2 FYNNEI. This CDR3 has 15 amino acids. V shed 3 bases and J shed 4 bases, with 13 bases lying between them.